The 16 T cell receptor beta chains given below trace back to one sample, sequenced in a study of cytomegalovirus exposure and HLA in healthy donors. PCR used 60 Vbeta primers and 13 Jbeta primers. Here immunoSEQ multiplex PCR was the method, and the copy in TCRdb shows in-frame clones only, minus some. The data contain around 150,000 clones, under 10% of them singletons. Sequencing was performed on PBMCs. These receptors all stem from a woman in her 40s in good health and CMV-seropositive.

This clone came up a few times. This chain uses TRBV29-1 with TRBJ1-2, with 9 bases aligning to TRBD1. This CDR3 comprises 14 residues. V shed 6 bases and J 2 bases; nucleotides not matched to a gene: 7. CDR1 and CDR2 from the germline V gene are SQVTM and ANQGSEA. The CDR3: CSVQQGASNYGYTF. CDR3 DNA: TGCAGCGTCCAACAGGGGGCAAGCAACTATGGCTACACCTTC.

This clone appeared a single time. The V and J genes are TRBV11-2 and TRBJ2-7; TRBD1 matches at 9 bases. From germline, CDR1 is SGHAT and CDR2 FQNNGV. This CDR3 contains 15 residues. V shed 0 bases, J shed 7 bases, and the junction held 7 bases outside the gene matches. CDR3: CASSLDGQGLREQYF. The DNA of the CDR3 is TGTGCCAGCAGCTTAGACGGACAGGGGCTGAGAGAGCAGTACTTC.

The chain links TRBV5-1 to TRBJ1-3; D unclear. The V and J ends lost 3 bases and 0 bases respectively, with 19 bases between them. CDR1 and CDR2 from the germline V gene are SGHRS and YFSETQ. CDR3 length: 18 residues. CDR3 sequence (DNA): TGCGCCAGCAGCTCCGTCGGGTCTGACTTTTTCTCTGGAAACACCATATATTTT. It encodes CASSSVGSDFFSGNTIYF.

The rearrangement links TRBV5-4 to TRBJ2-3; the D is unclear. Between the trimmed V and J ends, which lost 0 bases and 5 bases, there was a span of 4 bases. Germline V gene sequence: CDR1 SGHNT, CDR2 YYREEE (reference sequence). The CDR3 is 12 amino acids. CDR3 DNA sequence: TGTGCCAGCAGCTTGGATCGAGATACGCAGTATTTT. Amino acids: CASSLDRDTQYF.

The V call is TRBV23-1, the J call TRBJ1-1; perhaps TRBD1 as D (5 bases). TRBV23-1 is identified as an open reading frame with a role that is uncertain. Trimming shortened V by 4 bases and J by 1 base, and 10 bases separated the two germline ends. This CDR3 has 14 amino acids. In DNA, the CDR3 is TGCGCCAGCAGTCGTAGGGGCGCGAACACTGAAGCTTTCTTT. Protein: CASSRRGANTEAFF.

To note about this clone: Within the sample, other DNA sequences also encode this same CDR3. The chain employs TRBV5-1 and TRBJ2-1; TRBD2 agrees at 8 bases. V dropped 0 bases and J dropped 4; count of bases not matched to a gene: 6. Germline V gene lookup returns CDR1 SGHRS and CDR2 YFSETQ. This CDR3 contains 16 residues. The CDR3 reads CASSLGASGPYNEQFF. CDR3 nucleotides: TGCGCCAGCAGCTTGGGGGCTAGCGGGCCGTACAATGAGCAGTTCTTC.

The V call is TRBV10-1, the J call TRBJ2-4, with 7 bases matching TRBD1. The CDR3 length is 17 residues. The V segment lost 5 bases and the J segment 3 bases; nucleotides outside the gene matches: 13. CDR1 is WNHNN and CDR2 is SYGVQD in the germline V gene (reference sequence). This CDR3 reads CASSPNHRQGSKNIQYF. The CDR3 nucleotides are TGCGCCAGCAGTCCGAACCACCGACAGGGAAGCAAAAACATTCAGTACTTC.

Points on this clone: A junction boundary mismatches the germline segment, possibly from a read error. The gene calls are TRBV5-6 and TRBJ2-7, with TRBD2 identical over 7 bases. The CDR3 consists of 13 residues. CDR1 and CDR2 from the germline V gene are SGHDT and YYEEEE. The CDR3 DNA reads as TGTGCCAGCAGCTTGGCCGGCAGGGAGGGTCCGAACTTC. Translated, it gives CASSLAGREGPNF.

The chain is built from TRBV27 and TRBJ2-1, with TRBD2 matching 15 bases. Trimming at V came to 10 bases and at J to 4 bases, leaving 2 bases not matched to a gene. Germline V gives CDR1 MNHEY, CDR2 SMNVEV (reference sequence). The CDR3 is 14 residues long. The CDR3 sequence is CAIGLAGGYNEQFF. CDR3 coding DNA: TGTGCCATCGGACTAGCGGGGGGGTACAATGAGCAGTTCTTC.

The V gene is TRBV5-1, the J gene TRBJ1-2, with D possibly matching TRBD1 (6 bases). This CDR3 has 14 amino acids. The V and J ends lost 5 bases and 3 bases respectively, with 14 bases between them. Germline-derived CDR1 and CDR2 are SGHRS and YFSETQ. Here the CDR3 reads CASSRTAQDYGYTF. The CDR3 coding sequence is TGCGCCAGCAGTCGGACAGCACAAGACTATGGCTACACCTTC. The variable domain in full, completed from reference TRBV5-1 and TRBJ1-2, reads KAGVTQTPRYLIKTRGQQVTLSCSPISGHRSVSWYQQTPGQGLQFLFEYFSETQRNKGNFPGRFSGRQFSNSRSEMNVSTLELGDSALYLCASSRTAQDYGYTFGSGTRLTVV.

This clone was counted a few times. V gene TRBV19 combines with J gene TRBJ1-5, with 11 bases aligning to TRBD1. The CDR3 consists of 18 residues. CDR1 is LNHDA, CDR2 SQIVND, per germline (reference sequence). V lost 3 bases and J lost 1; bases outside the gene matches: 8. CDR3 sequence reads: CASSISGTGGSSNQPQHF. CDR3 coding DNA: TGTGCCAGTAGTATCAGCGGGACAGGGGGTAGCAGCAATCAGCCCCAGCATTTT.

This clone was seen more than once but under ten times. This chain joins TRBV5-1 and TRBJ2-7; D might be TRBD1 (7 bases). Germline loops: CDR1 SGHRS, CDR2 YFSETQ. The V and J ends lost 0 bases and 0 bases respectively, with 10 bases between them. CDR3 length: 15 residues. CDR3 sequence (DNA): TGCGCCAGCAGCTTGGGCGGGACAGACTCCTACGAGCAGTACTTC. This encodes CASSLGGTDSYEQYF. Full variable domain (outside the CDR3, taken from reference TRBV5-1 and TRBJ2-7): KAGVTQTPRYLIKTRGQQVTLSCSPISGHRSVSWYQQTPGQGLQFLFEYFSETQRNKGNFPGRFSGRQFSNSRSEMNVSTLELGDSALYLCASSLGGTDSYEQYFGPGTRLTVT.

J is TRBJ2-1 and V is TRBV6-1; the match to TRBD2 covers 12 bases. The CDR3 is 19 amino acids. J was trimmed by 8 bases and V by 4 bases; bases with no gene match: 18. Looked up from germline, CDR1 is MNHNS and CDR2 is SASEGT. This chain's CDR3 is CASSARSPGLAGGLYEQFF. In nucleotides, the CDR3 is TGTGCCAGCAGTGCCCGTTCGCCGGGCCTAGCGGGGGGGCTGTATGAGCAGTTCTTC.

This clone showed up just a few times. V gene TRBV5-6 combines with J gene TRBJ2-5; 11 nucleotides line up with TRBD1. Germline lookup yields CDR1 SGHDT and CDR2 YYEEEE. J was trimmed by 4 bases and V by 4 bases; bases with no gene match: 6. CDR3 length equals 15 residues. The CDR3 protein is CASSLGQGVVETQYF. Written as DNA, the CDR3 is TGTGCCAGCAGCCTGGGACAGGGGGTAGTAGAGACCCAGTACTTC.

This chain connects TRBV5-6 to TRBJ1-2; D unclear. The CDR3 length is 15 residues. Germline CDR1 is SGHDT and CDR2 is YYEEEE. The V and J ends lost 1 base and 7 bases respectively, with 17 bases between them. The CDR3 DNA is TGTGCCAGCAGCTTGTCCCAGATCCCAGCGGGTGGCTACACCTTC. The encoded protein is CASSLSQIPAGGYTF.

This clone showed up just a few times. The chain has TRBV18 and TRBJ2-1, with 8 bases matching TRBD2. This CDR3 is built from 15 residues. CDR1 and CDR2 (germline): KGHSH, LQKENI. V was pared by 3 bases and J by 7 bases, with 8 bases of the junction left unmatched. CDR3 residues: CASSPSGSPLNEQFF. For the CDR3, the DNA is TGTGCCAGCTCACCCAGCGGGAGCCCCTTGAATGAGCAGTTCTTC.